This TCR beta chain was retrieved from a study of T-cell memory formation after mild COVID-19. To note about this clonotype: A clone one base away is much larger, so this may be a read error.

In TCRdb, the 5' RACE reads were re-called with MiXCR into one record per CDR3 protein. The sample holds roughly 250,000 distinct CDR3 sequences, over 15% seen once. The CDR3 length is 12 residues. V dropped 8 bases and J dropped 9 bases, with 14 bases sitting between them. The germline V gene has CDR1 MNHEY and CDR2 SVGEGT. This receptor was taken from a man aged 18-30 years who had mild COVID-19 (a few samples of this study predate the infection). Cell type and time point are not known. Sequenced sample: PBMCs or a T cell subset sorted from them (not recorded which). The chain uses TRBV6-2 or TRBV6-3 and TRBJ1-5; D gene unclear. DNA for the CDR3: TGTGCCAGCGGATACGGGAACCGGCCCCAGCATTTT. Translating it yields CASGYGNRPQHF.